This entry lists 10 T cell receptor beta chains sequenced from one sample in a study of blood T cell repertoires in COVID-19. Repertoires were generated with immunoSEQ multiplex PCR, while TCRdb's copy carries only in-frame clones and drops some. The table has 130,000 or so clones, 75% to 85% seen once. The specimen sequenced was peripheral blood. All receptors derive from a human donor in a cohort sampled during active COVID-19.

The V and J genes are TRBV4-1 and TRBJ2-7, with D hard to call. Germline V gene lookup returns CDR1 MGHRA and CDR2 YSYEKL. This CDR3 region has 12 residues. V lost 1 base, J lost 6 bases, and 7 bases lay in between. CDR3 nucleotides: TGCGCCAGCAGCCAAGCTCCAGGCGAGCAGTACTTC. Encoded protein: CASSQAPGEQYF.

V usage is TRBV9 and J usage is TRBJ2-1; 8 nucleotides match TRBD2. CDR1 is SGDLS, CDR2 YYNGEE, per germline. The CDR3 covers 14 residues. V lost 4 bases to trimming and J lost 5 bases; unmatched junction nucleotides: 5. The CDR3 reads CASSILAVDNEQFF. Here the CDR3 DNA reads TGTGCCAGCAGCATACTAGCGGTTGACAATGAGCAGTTCTTC. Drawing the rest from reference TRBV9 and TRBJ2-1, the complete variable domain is DSGVTQTPKHLITATGQRVTLRCSPRSGDLSVYWYQQSLDQGLQFLIQYYNGEERAKGNILERFSAQQFPDLHSELNLSSLELGDSALYFCASSILAVDNEQFFGPGTRLTVL.

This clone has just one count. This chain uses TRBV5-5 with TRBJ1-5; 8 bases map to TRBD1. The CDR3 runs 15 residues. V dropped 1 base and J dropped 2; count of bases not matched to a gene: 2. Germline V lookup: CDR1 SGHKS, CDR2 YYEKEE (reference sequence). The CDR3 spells CASSLRGQGNQPQHF. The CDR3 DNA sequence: TGTGCCAGCAGCTTGAGGGGACAGGGCAATCAGCCCCAGCATTTT.

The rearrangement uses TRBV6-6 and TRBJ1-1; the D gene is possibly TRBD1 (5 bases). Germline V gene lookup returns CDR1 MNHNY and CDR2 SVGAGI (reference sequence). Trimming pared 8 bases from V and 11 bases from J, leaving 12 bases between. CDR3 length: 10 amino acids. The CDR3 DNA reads TGTGCCAGCGGACAAACCGGCGCTTTCTTT. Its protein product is CASGQTGAFF.

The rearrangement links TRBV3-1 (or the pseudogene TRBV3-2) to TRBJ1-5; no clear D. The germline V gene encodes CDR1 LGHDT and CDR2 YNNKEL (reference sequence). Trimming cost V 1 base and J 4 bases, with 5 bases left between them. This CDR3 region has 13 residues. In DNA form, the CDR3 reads TGTGCCAGCAGCCAAGGCGGAAATCAGCCCCAGCATTTT. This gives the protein CASSQGGNQPQHF.

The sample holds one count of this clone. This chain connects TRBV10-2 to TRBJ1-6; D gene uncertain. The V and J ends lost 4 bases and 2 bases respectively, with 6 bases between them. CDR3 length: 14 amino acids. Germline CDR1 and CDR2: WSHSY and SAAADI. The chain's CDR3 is CASSAAAYNSPLHF. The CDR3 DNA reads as TGCGCCAGCAGTGCGGCGGCCTATAATTCACCCCTCCACTTT.

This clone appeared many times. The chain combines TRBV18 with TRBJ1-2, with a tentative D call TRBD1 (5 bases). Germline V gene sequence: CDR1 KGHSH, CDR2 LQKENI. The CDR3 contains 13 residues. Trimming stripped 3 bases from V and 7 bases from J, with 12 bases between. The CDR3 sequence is CASSPSGIGGYTF. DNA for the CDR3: TGTGCCAGCTCACCTTCAGGGATCGGTGGCTACACCTTC. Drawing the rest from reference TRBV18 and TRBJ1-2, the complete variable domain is NAGVMQNPRHLVRRRGQEARLRCSPMKGHSHVYWYRQLPEEGLKFMVYLQKENIIDESGMPKERFSAEFPKEGPSILRIQQVVRGDSAAYFCASSPSGIGGYTFGSGTRLTVV.

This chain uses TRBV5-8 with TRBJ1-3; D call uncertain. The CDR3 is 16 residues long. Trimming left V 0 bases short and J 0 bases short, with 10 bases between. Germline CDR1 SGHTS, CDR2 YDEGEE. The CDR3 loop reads CASSLVYISSGNTIYF. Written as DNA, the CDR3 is TGTGCCAGCAGCTTGGTTTACATCAGCTCTGGAAACACCATATATTTT.

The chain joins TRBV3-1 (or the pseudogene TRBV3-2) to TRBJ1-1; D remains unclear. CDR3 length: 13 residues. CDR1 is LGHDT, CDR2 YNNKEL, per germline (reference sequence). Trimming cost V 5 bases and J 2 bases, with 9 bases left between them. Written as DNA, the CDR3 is TGTGCCAGCAGCTACCGGGAAAACACTGAAGCTTTCTTT. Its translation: CASSYRENTEAFF.

The CDR3 DNA sequence: TGTGCCAGCAGTTACCCGGGACAGGGTACAGGTCAGCCCCAGCATTTT. Translation: CASSYPGQGTGQPQHF. This chain links TRBV6-6 with TRBJ1-5; TRBD1 agrees at 9 bases. CDR3 length equals 16 residues. Germline CDR1 and CDR2: MNHNY and SVGAGI (reference sequence). With V trimmed by 2 bases and J by 6 bases, 8 bases remained unmatched.